The 27 T cell receptor beta chains below come from one sample, sequenced in a study of blood T cells in healthy people across ages. A sample-barcoded 5' primer and a J-beta primer mix were used in a second PCR of about 7 to 12 cycles. One entry per CDR3 protein, called by TCRdb with MiXCR from the 5' RACE reads. The sample holds roughly 680,000 distinct CDR3 sequences; over 40% are singletons and the top ten take approximately 13%. The sample consisted of blood. The origin of the receptors is a woman older than 75 in good health.

This clonotype has at least ten counts. The J gene is TRBJ2-3, the V gene TRBV20-1; 8 positions agree with TRBD2. The CDR3 extends over 16 amino acids. V shed 3 bases and J 2 bases; nucleotides not matched to a gene: 10. CDR1 is DFQATT and CDR2 is SNEGSKA in the germline V gene (reference sequence). The CDR3 reads CSARLAAGGFTDTQYF. CDR3 nucleotide sequence: TGCAGTGCTAGGTTGGCCGCGGGGGGATTCACAGATACGCAGTATTTT.

This clonotype was observed many times. This chain connects TRBV28 to TRBJ2-5; the match to TRBD2 covers 9 bases. CDR3 length: 14 amino acids. CDR1 and CDR2 (germline): MDHEN, SYDVKM. With V trimmed by 7 bases and J by 4 bases, 7 bases remained unmatched. The chain's CDR3 is CASTNLAGSETQYF. The CDR3 DNA sequence: TGTGCCAGCACAAACCTAGCGGGGTCAGAGACCCAGTACTTC.

A few counts support this clonotype. V usage is TRBV30 and J usage is TRBJ2-1, with TRBD2 matching 16 bases. J was trimmed by 9 bases and V by 5 bases; bases with no gene match: 7. Germline CDR1 GTSNPN, CDR2 SVGIG (reference sequence). This CDR3 spans 15 amino acids. The CDR3 region has the DNA TGTGCCTGGGGGACTAGCGGGAGGGAATTACCTGAGCAGTTCTTC. It yields the protein CAWGTSGRELPEQFF.

This clonotype has just a few counts. The chain has TRBV9 and TRBJ2-1; 8 bases are a match to TRBD1. This CDR3 is built from 16 residues. CDR1 and CDR2 from the germline V gene are SGDLS and YYNGEE. The trim removed 0 bases at V and 5 bases at J, leaving 7 bases unmatched. CDR3 in amino acids: CASSVASGTGDNEQFF. The CDR3, as DNA: TGTGCCAGCAGCGTAGCCTCAGGGACAGGAGACAATGAGCAGTTCTTC. The whole variable domain, remainder taken from reference TRBV9 and TRBJ2-1, is DSGVTQTPKHLITATGQRVTLRCSPRSGDLSVYWYQQSLDQGLQFLIQYYNGEERAKGNILERFSAQQFPDLHSELNLSSLELGDSALYFCASSVASGTGDNEQFFGPGTRLTVL.

The DNA of the CDR3 is TGTGCCAGCAGTTTAGTTTTGCGGTTTGGGACTAGCGGGGGGCAGCCAGGCGGCGAGCAGTACTTC. Residues: CASSLVLRFGTSGGQPGGEQYF. The chain uses TRBV12-3 or TRBV12-4 and TRBJ2-7; TRBD2 matches at 15 bases. After removal of 1 base from V and 6 bases from J, the junction contained 22 bases not matched to a gene. This CDR3 comprises 22 residues.

The gene calls are TRBV6-1 and TRBJ2-4; TRBD1 agrees at 9 bases. The DNA matches TRBJ2-7 better at its end, which makes the J call doubtful. This CDR3 has 13 amino acids. Germline CDR1 is MNHNS and CDR2 is SASEGT. The CDR3 sequence is CASRDRGGNEQYF. CDR3 sequence (DNA): TGTGCCAGCAGGGACAGGGGCGGAAACGAGCAGTACTTC.

The chain carries TRBV20-1 and TRBJ2-1; D remains unclear. V dropped 3 bases and J dropped 7 bases, with 13 bases sitting between them. The CDR3 has 13 residues. Germline assignment: CDR1 DFQATT and CDR2 SNEGSKA (reference sequence). The CDR3 sequence is CSARWIPTNEQFF. The CDR3 bases are TGCAGTGCTAGGTGGATACCCACTAATGAGCAGTTCTTC.

V is TRBV29-1 and J is TRBJ2-2, with a possible D match to TRBD2 (6 bases). Trimming took off 7 bases at V and 5 bases at J, with 17 bases between the two ends. Germline V gene sequence: CDR1 SQVTM, CDR2 ANQGSEA. This CDR3 is built from 14 residues. This chain's CDR3 is CSARLVLTTGELFF. The CDR3 DNA reads TGCAGCGCTAGACTAGTTTTGACTACCGGGGAGCTGTTTTTT.

In this sample, this clonotype turned up many times. In DNA form, the CDR3 reads TGTGCCAGCAGTTTATGGGACAGCAATCAGCCCCAGCATTTT. Translation: CASSLWDSNQPQHF. The chain couples TRBV12-3 or TRBV12-4 to TRBJ1-5; TRBD1 is a possible D gene (5 bases). Deletions cut 2 bases from V and 1 base from J, with 6 bases between. CDR3 length: 14 amino acids.

This clonotype was seen just once. The chain couples TRBV3-1 to TRBJ2-7; D is unclear. The CDR3 has 16 amino acids. CDR1 and CDR2 (germline): LGHDT, YNNKEL (reference sequence). V was shortened by 0 bases and J by 0 bases, with 12 bases between the two germline ends. CDR3 nucleotide sequence: TGTGCCAGCAGCCAAGAGGGATTCTCATCCTCCTACGAGCAGTACTTC. Amino acid sequence: CASSQEGFSSSYEQYF.

CDR3 bases: TGTGCCAGCAGTGACCACCCCTTCCGGGGGGGATCTTACGAGCAGTACTTC. The encoded protein is CASSDHPFRGGSYEQYF. The J gene is TRBJ2-7, the V gene TRBV2; 8 nucleotides agree with TRBD2. Trimming cost V 3 bases and J 4 bases; bases outside gene matches: 14. CDR1 and CDR2 (germline): SNHLY, FYNNEI. This CDR3 comprises 17 residues.

V gene TRBV6-6 combines with J gene TRBJ2-5; 11 bases fit TRBD1. CDR1 is MNHNY and CDR2 is SVGAGI in the germline V gene (reference sequence). The CDR3 covers 16 residues. The V and J ends lost 0 bases and 11 bases, in that order; junction bases with no gene match: 11. Here the CDR3 reads CASSYSADRGRGEQYF. In DNA form, the CDR3 reads TGTGCCAGCAGTTACTCGGCGGACAGGGGGCGCGGTGAGCAGTACTTC.

The V gene is TRBV29-1, the J gene TRBJ2-1; D gene ambiguous. The J call may be mistaken, given a closer DNA end match to TRBJ2-7. The CDR3 sequence is 10 residues long. Germline loops: CDR1 SQVTM, CDR2 ANQGSEA. The DNA of the CDR3 is TGCAGCGTTGGTAACAATGAGCAGTACTTC. As protein: CSVGNNEQYF.

There are many counts of this clonotype. This rearrangement joins TRBV12-1 to TRBJ2-7; the D call of TRBD2 is as the table states it, not checked on the DNA. TRBV12-1 is recorded as a pseudogene. This CDR3 spans 15 amino acids. As DNA, the CDR3 is TGTGCCAGCAGCTGTGATAGCGGGAGCTCCTACGAGCAGTACTTC. It yields the protein CASSCDSGSSYEQYF.

The chain combines TRBV7-9 with TRBJ2-3; TRBD2 matches 7 bases. Germline V gene lookup returns CDR1 SEHNR and CDR2 FQNEAQ (reference sequence). The junction had 9 bases not matched to a gene; V was cut back by 5 bases and J by 1 base. The CDR3 contains 16 residues. This CDR3 reads CASSASRLAGTDTQYF. The CDR3 DNA is TGTGCCAGCAGCGCCTCTCGGCTAGCGGGCACAGATACGCAGTATTTT.

The gene calls are TRBV4-1 and TRBJ1-2, with 10 bases matching TRBD1. Germline V gene data show CDR1 as MGHRA and CDR2 as YSYEKL. The CDR3 totals 15 residues. V shed 3 bases and J 7 bases; nucleotides not matched to a gene: 8. The CDR3 here is CASSHPTGTGVGYTF. The CDR3 region has the DNA TGCGCCAGCAGCCACCCCACCGGGACAGGGGTTGGCTACACCTTC.

This clonotype was seen many times. A much more abundant neighbour one base away suggests this may be a read error. The chain has TRBV6-5 and TRBJ2-1, with 9 bases that match TRBD1. The end of the DNA fits TRBJ2-7 better, so the J call may be wrong. The CDR3 totals 15 residues. The germline V gene has CDR1 MNHEY and CDR2 SVGAGI. As DNA, the CDR3 is TGTGCCAGCAGTCAGGGACAGGGCTCCTACAATGAGCAGTACTTC. It encodes CASSQGQGSYNEQYF.

V is TRBV11-3 and J is TRBJ1-1; D might be TRBD1 (6 bases). This CDR3 has 14 amino acids. Germline V CDR1 and CDR2: SGHNT, YENEEA. V was cut by 5 bases and J by 2 bases, with 12 bases left in between. The CDR3 DNA is TGTGCCAGCAGCGCAACACAGGGCAACACTGAAGCTTTCTTT. Translated: CASSATQGNTEAFF.

A single count supports this clonotype. This sequence joins TRBV6-5 and TRBJ1-6; 7 nucleotides agree with TRBD1. V was clipped by 4 bases and J by 2 bases; unmatched bases: 5. This CDR3 spans 16 amino acids. The germline V gene encodes CDR1 MNHEY and CDR2 SVGAGI. The CDR3 DNA sequence: TGTGCCAGCAGTTTCAGGGGGTCACCCTATAATTCACCCCTCCACTTT. Protein sequence: CASSFRGSPYNSPLHF.

This clonotype has just a few counts. The chain carries TRBV7-2 and TRBJ1-2; no definite D call. The CDR3 is 15 amino acids. The germline gives CDR1 SGHTA, CDR2 FQGNSA. Trimming cost V 0 bases and J 4 bases, with 12 bases left between them. The CDR3 coding sequence is TGTGCCAGCAGCTTAGCGTTATCGGGATCCTATGGCTACACCTTC. Amino acids: CASSLALSGSYGYTF.

A remark on this clonotype: Germline and junction disagree at one end, which may indicate a read error. The chain carries TRBV5-1 and TRBJ1-2; 9 nucleotides match TRBD1. This CDR3 has 15 residues. The V gene's germline CDR1 is SGHRS and CDR2 YFSETQ. This CDR3 is CASSPGQGLYYGHTF. CDR3 nucleotide sequence: TGCGCCAGCAGCCCTGGACAGGGGCTTTACTATGGCCACACCTTC.

The chain uses TRBV20-1 and TRBJ1-5; 8 bases map to TRBD1. This CDR3 spans 14 amino acids. Trimming at V came to 5 bases and at J to 3 bases, leaving 6 bases not matched to a gene. Germline V gives CDR1 DFQATT, CDR2 SNEGSKA (reference sequence). The CDR3 spells CSASRTGNNQPQHF. CDR3 DNA sequence: TGCAGTGCTTCCCGGACAGGGAACAATCAGCCCCAGCATTTT.

The chain recombines TRBV29-1 with TRBJ2-1, with 8 bases aligning to TRBD2. This CDR3 is built from 13 residues. V lost 4 bases and J lost 8; bases outside the gene matches: 7. Germline loops: CDR1 SQVTM, CDR2 ANQGSEA. The CDR3 DNA reads as TGCAGCGTTGTGGAGCACGGGGGGGATGAGCAGTTCTTC. Translated: CSVVEHGGDEQFF.

The chain links TRBV5-1 to TRBJ2-3; D remains unclear. Per germline, CDR1 SGHRS and CDR2 YFSETQ. CDR3 length equals 13 residues. The V end was cut by 4 bases, the J end by 7 bases, with 13 bases between. The CDR3 bases are TGCGCCAGCAGCAATTTTGCCCCCAATACGCAGTATTTT. It codes for CASSNFAPNTQYF.

This rearrangement joins TRBV6-5 to TRBJ2-7; perhaps TRBD1 as D (6 bases). The CDR3 length is 13 residues. Germline CDR1 and CDR2: MNHEY and SVGAGI. V was clipped by 4 bases and J by 7 bases, with 14 bases between them. CDR3 in DNA: TGTGCCAGCAGTTGGGACAATTACAATGAGCAGTACTTC. Translated, it gives CASSWDNYNEQYF.

This clonotype was recorded at least ten times. This sequence joins TRBV4-1 and TRBJ2-3, with 7 positions matching TRBD1. The CDR3 is made up of 18 amino acids. Germline-derived CDR1 and CDR2 are MGHRA and YSYEKL. Unmatched junction bases numbered 9, after V lost 0 bases and J lost 0 bases. The CDR3, as DNA: TGCGCCAGCAGCCAAGACAGGGGGTCACTCCTTAGCACAGATACGCAGTATTTT. Translating it yields CASSQDRGSLLSTDTQYF.

This clonotype was counted ten times or more. The chain links TRBV20-1 to TRBJ2-4, with TRBD2 matching 8 bases. The V gene end was trimmed by 3 bases and the J gene end by 7 bases; junction bases not matched to a gene: 8. The CDR3 runs to 14 residues. The germline gives CDR1 DFQATT, CDR2 SNEGSKA (reference sequence). The CDR3 DNA follows: TGCAGTGCTAGCCCCGCCAGCGGGGGCAACATTCAGTACTTC. Its protein product is CSASPASGGNIQYF.